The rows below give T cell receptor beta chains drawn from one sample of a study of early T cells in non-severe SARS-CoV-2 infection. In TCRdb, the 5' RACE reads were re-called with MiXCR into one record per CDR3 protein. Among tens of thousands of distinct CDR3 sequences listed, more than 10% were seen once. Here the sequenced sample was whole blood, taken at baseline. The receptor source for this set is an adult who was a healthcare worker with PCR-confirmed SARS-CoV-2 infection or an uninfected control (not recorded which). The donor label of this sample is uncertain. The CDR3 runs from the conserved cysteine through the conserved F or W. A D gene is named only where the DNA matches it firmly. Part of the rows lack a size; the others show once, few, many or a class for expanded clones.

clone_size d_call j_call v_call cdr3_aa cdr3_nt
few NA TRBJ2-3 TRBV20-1 CSARGLRASTDTQYF TGCAGTGCTAGAGGGCTTCGCGCAAGCACAGATACGCAGTATTTT
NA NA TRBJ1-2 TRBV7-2 CASSLAGITNYGYTF TGTGCCAGCAGCTTAGCGGGGATTACTAACTATGGCTACACCTTC
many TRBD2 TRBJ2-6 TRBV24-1 CATSDLQRGSGANVLTF TGTGCCACCAGTGATTTGCAGCGGGGGTCTGGGGCCAACGTCCTGACTTTC
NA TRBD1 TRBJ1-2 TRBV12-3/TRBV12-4 CASRMTGGLTYGYTF TGTGCCAGCAGAATGACAGGGGGCTTGACCTATGGCTACACCTTC
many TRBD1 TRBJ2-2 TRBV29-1 CSVDISGTANTGELFF TGCAGCGTTGACATCTCTGGGACAGCGAACACCGGGGAGCTGTTTTTT
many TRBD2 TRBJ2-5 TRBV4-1 CASSSKGLAGRKETQYF TGCGCCAGCAGTTCAAAGGGACTAGCGGGAAGAAAAGAGACCCAGTACTTC
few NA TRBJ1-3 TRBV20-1 CSARDSHRGYSGNTIYF TGCAGTGCTAGAGATTCACATAGGGGGTACTCTGGAAACACCATATATTTT
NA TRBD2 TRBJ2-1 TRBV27 CASSSKRGGSYNEQFF TGTGCCAGCAGTTCAAAGCGGGGGGGGTCCTACAATGAGCAGTTCTTC
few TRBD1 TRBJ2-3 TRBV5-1 CASSPDRGKDTQYF TGCGCCAGCAGCCCTGACAGGGGGAAGGATACGCAGTATTTT
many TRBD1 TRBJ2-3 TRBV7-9 CATGTVGDTQYF TGTGCCACGGGGACAGTTGGAGATACGCAGTATTTT
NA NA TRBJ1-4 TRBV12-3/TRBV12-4 CASSFRQGSEKLFF TGTGCCAGCAGTTTTCGCCAGGGGAGCGAAAAACTGTTTTTT
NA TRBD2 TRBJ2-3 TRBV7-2 CAREGDLTDTQYF TGTGCCCGGGAGGGGGATCTCACAGATACGCAGTATTTT
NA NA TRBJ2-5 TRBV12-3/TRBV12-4 CASSFRGIPTQETQYF TGTGCCAGCAGTTTCCGGGGGATTCCCACACAAGAGACCCAGTACTTC
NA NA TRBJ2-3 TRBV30 CAWTDGGSAITDTQYF TGTGCCTGGACAGACGGTGGTTCCGCCATCACAGATACGCAGTATTTT
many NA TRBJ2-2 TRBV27 CASSLGPNTGELFF TGTGCCAGCAGTTTAGGGCCCAACACCGGGGAGCTGTTTTTT
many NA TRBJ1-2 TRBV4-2 CASSQLTGTRADGYTF TGTGCCAGCAGCCAACTTACCGGGACAAGAGCCGATGGCTACACCTTC
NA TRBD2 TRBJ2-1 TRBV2 CATAGGRSYNEQFF TGTGCCACAGCGGGGGGCCGGTCCTACAATGAGCAGTTCTTC
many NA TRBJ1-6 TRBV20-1 CSAAPQGSYNSPLHF TGCAGTGCAGCCCCACAAGGCTCCTATAATTCACCCCTCCACTTT
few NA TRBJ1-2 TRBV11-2 CASSLVEKYGYTF TGTGCCAGCAGCTTAGTAGAGAAATATGGCTACACCTTC
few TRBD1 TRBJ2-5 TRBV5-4 CASQRQGSGETQYF TGTGCCAGCCAGAGACAGGGGTCTGGGGAGACCCAGTACTTC
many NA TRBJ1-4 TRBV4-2 CASSQEGAGENEKLFF TGTGCCAGCAGCCAAGAAGGGGCAGGAGAAAATGAAAAACTGTTTTTT
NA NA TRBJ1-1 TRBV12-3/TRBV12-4 CASSLARGGRHTEAFF TGTGCCAGCAGTTTAGCGAGGGGGGGCCGCCACACTGAAGCTTTCTTT
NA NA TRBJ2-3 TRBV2 CASTLAPDTQYF TGTGCCAGCACCCTCGCCCCAGATACGCAGTATTTT
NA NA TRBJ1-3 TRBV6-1 CATATATTGNTIYF TGTGCTACAGCTACCGCGACTACTGGAAACACCATATATTTT
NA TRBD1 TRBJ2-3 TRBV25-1 CASSEPLGSGTGGVMDTQYF TGTGCCAGCAGTGAACCCCTCGGCTCCGGGACAGGTGGGGTCATGGATACGCAGTATTTT
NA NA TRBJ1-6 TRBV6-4 CASSEGQNNSPLHF TGTGCCAGCAGTGAAGGGCAGAATAATTCACCCCTCCACTTT
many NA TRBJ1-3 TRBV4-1 CASSRGAGTSDSGNTIYF TGCGCCAGCAGCCGGGGGGCCGGGACTTCCGACTCTGGAAACACCATATATTTT
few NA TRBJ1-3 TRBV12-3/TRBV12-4 CASSLVGDSNSGNTIYF TGTGCCAGCAGTTTGGTGGGGGACTCAAACTCTGGAAACACCATATATTTT
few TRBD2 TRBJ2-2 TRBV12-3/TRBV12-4 CASTSTSGGAGELFF TGTGCCAGCACCTCGACTAGCGGGGGGGCCGGGGAGCTTTTTTTT
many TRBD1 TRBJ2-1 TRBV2 CASSEDRGFYNEQFF TGTGCCAGCAGTGAAGACAGGGGATTCTACAATGAGCAGTTCTTC
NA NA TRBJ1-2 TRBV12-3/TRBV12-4 CASSLVWQGTNYGYTF TGTGCCAGCAGTTTAGTCTGGCAGGGCACTAACTATGGCTACACCTTC
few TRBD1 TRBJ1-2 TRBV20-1 CSARIQGASGYTF TGCAGTGCTAGAATACAGGGGGCCTCTGGCTACACCTTC
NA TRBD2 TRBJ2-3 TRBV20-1 CSARGLAGGESTDTQYF TGCAGTGCTAGGGGACTAGCGGGGGGAGAAAGCACAGATACGCAGTATTTT
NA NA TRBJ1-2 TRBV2 CASKETDYGYTF TGTGCCAGCAAAGAGACAGACTATGGCTACACCTTC
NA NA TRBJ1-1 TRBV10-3 CAIREVGTEAFF TGTGCCATCAGAGAGGTAGGAACTGAAGCTTTCTTT
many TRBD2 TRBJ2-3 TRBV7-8 CASSSPLAGGITDTQYF TGTGCCAGCAGCTCCCCACTCGCGGGGGGGATAACAGATACGCAGTATTTT
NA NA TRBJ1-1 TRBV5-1 CANSPEAGITEAFF TGCGCCAACAGCCCCGAGGCCGGGATCACTGAAGCTTTCTTT
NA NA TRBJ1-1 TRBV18 CASSSNRANTEAFF TGTGCCAGCTCATCCAACCGGGCAAACACTGAAGCTTTCTTT
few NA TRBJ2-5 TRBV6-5 CASRLRRQYQETQYF TGTGCCAGCAGACTACGAAGGCAGTACCAAGAGACCCAGTACTTC
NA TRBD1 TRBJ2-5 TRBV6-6 CASSYSWQGAGETQYF TGTGCCAGCAGTTACTCATGGCAGGGGGCGGGTGAGACCCAGTACTTC
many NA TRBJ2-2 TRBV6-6 CASSSVWTGELFF TGTGCCAGCAGTTCGGTTTGGACCGGGGAGCTGTTTTTT
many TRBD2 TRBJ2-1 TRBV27 CASSERGPNNEQFF TGTGCCAGCAGCGAGCGGGGGCCTAACAATGAGCAGTTCTTC
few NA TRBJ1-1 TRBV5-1 CASSFNQGNTEAFF TGCGCCAGCAGCTTCAATCAGGGGAACACTGAAGCTTTCTTT
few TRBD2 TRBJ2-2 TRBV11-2 CASSPRRLAGGLNTGELFF TGTGCCAGCAGTCCTCGGCGACTAGCGGGGGGCCTGAACACCGGGGAGCTGTTTTTT
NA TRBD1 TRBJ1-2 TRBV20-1 CSGPTGGYGYTF TGCAGTGGCCCGACAGGGGGTTATGGCTACACCTTC
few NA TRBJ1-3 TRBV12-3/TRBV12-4 CASSLRQGLAGNTIYF TGTGCCAGCAGTTTGAGGCAGGGACTCGCTGGAAACACCATATATTTT
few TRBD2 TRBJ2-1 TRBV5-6 CASSLGGGSYNEQFF TGTGCCAGCAGCTTGGGCGGGGGCTCCTACAATGAGCAGTTCTTC
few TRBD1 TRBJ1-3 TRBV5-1 CASSLTSPGQGRNTIYF TGCGCCAGCAGCTTAACAAGCCCGGGACAGGGAAGAAACACCATATATTTT